This paragraph covers one T cell receptor beta chain sequence. Its cognate antigen is unknown. This sample is part of a study of Ad26.COV2.S vaccination and SARS-CoV-2 variants. Across the study: Ad26.COV2.S given intramuscularly, once or twice 56 days apart.

Method: immunoSEQ multiplex PCR; TCRdb's copy keeps in-frame clones and lacks some. The sample shows over 400,000 clones, about 90% of them seen only once. Study-wide results and caveats: Estimates derived from TCR breadth and depth analyses may have underestimated total T cell responses.

As for treatment: 15 to 20 received Ad26.COV2.S at low or high dose, single or two shots; roughly 5 received placebo; per-sample allocation not given. Sampling was performed 63 days after the first vaccine or placebo injection. The CDR3 covers 13 residues. The V end lost 6 bases, the J end lost 2 bases, and 10 bases lay between the germline ends. The germline V gene has CDR1 SEHNR and CDR2 FQNEAQ (reference sequence). V usage is TRBV7-9 and J usage is TRBJ1-2; D is possibly TRBD1 (5 bases). This TCR derives from a person aged 18-65 years who received the Ad26.COV2.S COVID-19 vaccine or a placebo. The starting material was peripheral blood, obtained in a trial of Ad26.COV2.S vaccine versus placebo. This chain's CDR3 is CASSLTENYGYTF. DNA of the CDR3: TGTGCCAGCAGTTTGACAGAGAACTATGGCTACACCTTC.